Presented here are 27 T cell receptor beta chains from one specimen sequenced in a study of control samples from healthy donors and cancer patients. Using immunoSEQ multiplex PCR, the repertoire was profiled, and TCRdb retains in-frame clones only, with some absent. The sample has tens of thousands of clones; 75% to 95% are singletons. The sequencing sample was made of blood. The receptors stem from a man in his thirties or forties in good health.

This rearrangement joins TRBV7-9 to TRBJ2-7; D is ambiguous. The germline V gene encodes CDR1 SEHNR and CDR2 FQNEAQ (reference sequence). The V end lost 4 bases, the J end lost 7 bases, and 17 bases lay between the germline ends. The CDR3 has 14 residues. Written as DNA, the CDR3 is TGTGCCAGCAGCTCACCGCTTGGGGTGGTTGAGCAGTACTTC. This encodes CASSSPLGVVEQYF.

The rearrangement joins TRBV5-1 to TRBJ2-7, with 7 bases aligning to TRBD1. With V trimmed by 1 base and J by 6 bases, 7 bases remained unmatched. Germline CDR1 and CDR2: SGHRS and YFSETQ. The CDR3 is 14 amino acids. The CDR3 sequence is CASSLLAGGGEQYF. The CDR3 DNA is TGCGCCAGCAGCTTGCTGGCAGGGGGTGGCGAGCAGTACTTC.

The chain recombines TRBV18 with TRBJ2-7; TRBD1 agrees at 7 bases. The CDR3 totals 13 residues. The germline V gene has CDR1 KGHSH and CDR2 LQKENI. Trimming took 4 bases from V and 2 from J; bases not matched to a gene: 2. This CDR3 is CASSRQGAYEQYF. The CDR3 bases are TGTGCCAGCTCACGACAGGGCGCCTACGAGCAGTACTTC.

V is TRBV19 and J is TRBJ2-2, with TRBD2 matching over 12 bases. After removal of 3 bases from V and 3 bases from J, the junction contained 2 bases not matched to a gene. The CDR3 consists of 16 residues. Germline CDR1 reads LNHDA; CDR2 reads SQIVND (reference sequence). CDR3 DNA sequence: TGTGCCAGTAGTATCGGACTAGCGGGATACACCGGGGAGCTGTTTTTT. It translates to CASSIGLAGYTGELFF. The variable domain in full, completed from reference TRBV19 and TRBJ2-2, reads DGGITQSPKYLFRKEGQNVTLSCEQNLNHDAMYWYRQDPGQGLRLIYYSQIVNDFQKGDIAEGYSVSREKKESFPLTVTSAQKNPTAFYLCASSIGLAGYTGELFFGEGSRLTVL.

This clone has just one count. CDR3 DNA: TGTGCCAGCAGCTTTCGGACAGACGGCAATCAGCCCCAGCATTTT. Its translation is CASSFRTDGNQPQHF. The V gene is TRBV5-6, the J gene TRBJ1-5; D may be TRBD1 (6 bases). The CDR3 loop spans 15 amino acids. Trimming cost V 2 bases and J 2 bases, with 11 bases left between them. Germline V gene data show CDR1 as SGHDT and CDR2 as YYEEEE.

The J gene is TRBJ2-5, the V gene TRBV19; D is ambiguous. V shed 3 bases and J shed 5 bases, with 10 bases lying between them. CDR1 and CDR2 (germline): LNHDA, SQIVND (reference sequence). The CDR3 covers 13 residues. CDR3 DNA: TGTGCCAGTAGTATGCGGCTTCGGGAGACCCAGTACTTC. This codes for CASSMRLRETQYF.

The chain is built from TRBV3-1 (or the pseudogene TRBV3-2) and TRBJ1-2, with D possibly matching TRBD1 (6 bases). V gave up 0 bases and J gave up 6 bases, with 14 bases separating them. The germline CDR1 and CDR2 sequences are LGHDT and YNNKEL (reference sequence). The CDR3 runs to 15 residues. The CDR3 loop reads CASSQEGGGVHGYTF. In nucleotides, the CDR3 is TGTGCCAGCAGCCAAGAGGGAGGGGGAGTCCATGGCTACACCTTC.

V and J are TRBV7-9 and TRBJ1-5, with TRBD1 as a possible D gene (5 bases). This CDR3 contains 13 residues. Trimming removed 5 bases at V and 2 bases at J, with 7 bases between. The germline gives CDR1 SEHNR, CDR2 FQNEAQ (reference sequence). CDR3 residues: CASSGDGNQPQHF. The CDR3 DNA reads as TGTGCCAGCAGCGGGGACGGCAATCAGCCCCAGCATTTT.

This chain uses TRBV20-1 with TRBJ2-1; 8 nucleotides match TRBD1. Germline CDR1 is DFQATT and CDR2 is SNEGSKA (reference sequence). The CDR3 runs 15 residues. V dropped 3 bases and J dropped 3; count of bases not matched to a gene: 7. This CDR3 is CSASSPRGLYNEQFF. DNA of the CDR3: TGCAGTGCTAGTTCCCCCAGGGGGCTCTACAATGAGCAGTTCTTC.

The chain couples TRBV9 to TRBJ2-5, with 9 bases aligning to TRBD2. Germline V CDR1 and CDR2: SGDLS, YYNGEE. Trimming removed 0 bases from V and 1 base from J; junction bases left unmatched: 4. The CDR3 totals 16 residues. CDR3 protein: CASSVGLREGQETQYF. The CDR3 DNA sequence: TGTGCCAGCAGCGTAGGATTGCGGGAGGGCCAAGAGACCCAGTACTTC.

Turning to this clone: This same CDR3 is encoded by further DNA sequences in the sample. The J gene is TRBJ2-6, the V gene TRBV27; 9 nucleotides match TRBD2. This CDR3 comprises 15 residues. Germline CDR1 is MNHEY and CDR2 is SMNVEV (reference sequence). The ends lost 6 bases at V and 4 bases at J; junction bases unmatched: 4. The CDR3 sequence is CASSAGGRGANVLTF. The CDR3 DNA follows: TGTGCCAGCAGCGCGGGGGGGCGGGGGGCCAACGTCCTGACTTTC.

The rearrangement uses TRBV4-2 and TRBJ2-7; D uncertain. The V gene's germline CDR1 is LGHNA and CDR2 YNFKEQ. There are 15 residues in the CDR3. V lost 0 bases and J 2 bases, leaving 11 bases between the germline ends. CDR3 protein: CASSQDLLSPYEQYF. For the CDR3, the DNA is TGTGCCAGCAGCCAAGATCTTCTTAGCCCCTACGAGCAGTACTTC.

The CDR3 loop is CASRYPEGNEKLFF. CDR3 DNA sequence: TGTGCCAGTAGATACCCTGAGGGCAATGAAAAACTGTTTTTT. The chain couples TRBV19 to TRBJ1-4; D gene unclear. The CDR3 contains 14 residues. Germline CDR1 and CDR2: LNHDA and SQIVND (reference sequence). Trimming removed 6 bases from V and 5 bases from J, with 13 bases in between.

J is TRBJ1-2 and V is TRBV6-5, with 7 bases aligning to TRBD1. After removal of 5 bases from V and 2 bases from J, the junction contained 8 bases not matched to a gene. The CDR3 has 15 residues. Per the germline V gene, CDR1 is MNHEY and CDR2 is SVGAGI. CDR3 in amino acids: CASSPWDRANYGYTF. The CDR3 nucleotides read TGTGCCAGCAGTCCTTGGGACAGAGCCAACTATGGCTACACCTTC.

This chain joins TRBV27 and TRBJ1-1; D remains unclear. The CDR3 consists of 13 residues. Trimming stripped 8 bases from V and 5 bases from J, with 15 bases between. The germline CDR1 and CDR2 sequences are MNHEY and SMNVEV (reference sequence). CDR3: CASETRGGTEAFF. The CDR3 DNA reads TGTGCCAGCGAAACACGGGGAGGGACTGAAGCTTTCTTT.

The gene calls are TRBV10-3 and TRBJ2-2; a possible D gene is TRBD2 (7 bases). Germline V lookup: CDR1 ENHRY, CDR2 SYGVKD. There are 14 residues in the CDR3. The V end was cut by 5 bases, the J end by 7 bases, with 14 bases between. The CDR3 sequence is CAISTGGLLGELFF. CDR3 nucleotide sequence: TGTGCCATCAGTACGGGGGGCTTGCTCGGGGAGCTGTTTTTT.

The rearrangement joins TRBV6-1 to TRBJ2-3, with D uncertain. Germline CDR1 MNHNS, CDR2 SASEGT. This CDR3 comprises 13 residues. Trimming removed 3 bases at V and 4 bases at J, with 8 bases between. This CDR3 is CASSDRVADTQYF. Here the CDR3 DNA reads TGTGCCAGCAGTGATAGGGTTGCAGATACGCAGTATTTT.

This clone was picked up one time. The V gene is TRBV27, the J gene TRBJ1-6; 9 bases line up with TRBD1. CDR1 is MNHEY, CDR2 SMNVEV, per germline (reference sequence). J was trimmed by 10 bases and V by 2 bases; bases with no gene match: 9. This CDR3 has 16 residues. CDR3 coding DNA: TGTGCCAGCAGTTTAACAGGGGGCGGGGGGAGCTCACCCCTCCACTTT. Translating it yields CASSLTGGGGSSPLHF.

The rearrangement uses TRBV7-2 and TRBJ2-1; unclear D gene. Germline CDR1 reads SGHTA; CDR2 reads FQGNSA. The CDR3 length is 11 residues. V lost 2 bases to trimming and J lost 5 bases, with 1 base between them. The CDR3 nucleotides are TGTGCCAGCAGCTTAAACAATGAGCAGTTCTTC. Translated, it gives CASSLNNEQFF.

CDR3 sequence: CATSDLILASASEQFF. In DNA form, the CDR3 reads TGTGCCACCAGTGATTTGATTCTGGCATCAGCTTCTGAGCAGTTCTTC. The chain links TRBV24-1 to TRBJ2-1; no reliable D call. CDR1 is KGHDR, CDR2 SFDVKD, per germline. V was cut by 0 bases and J by 9 bases, with 17 bases left in between. This CDR3 is built from 16 residues.

The CDR3 here is CASSISRASTDTQYF. CDR3 sequence (DNA): TGTGCCAGTAGTATATCTAGGGCAAGCACAGATACGCAGTATTTT. This sequence joins TRBV19 and TRBJ2-3; D not resolved. Trimming pared 2 bases from V and 0 bases from J, leaving 9 bases between. This CDR3 has 15 amino acids. Germline V gene sequence: CDR1 LNHDA, CDR2 SQIVND (reference sequence).

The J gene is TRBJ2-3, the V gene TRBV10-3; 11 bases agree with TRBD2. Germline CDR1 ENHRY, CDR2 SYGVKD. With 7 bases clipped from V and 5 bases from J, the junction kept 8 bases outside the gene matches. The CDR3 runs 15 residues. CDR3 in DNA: TGTGCCATCAAGTTAGCGGGAGGGTCCGAAGATACGCAGTATTTT. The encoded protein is CAIKLAGGSEDTQYF.

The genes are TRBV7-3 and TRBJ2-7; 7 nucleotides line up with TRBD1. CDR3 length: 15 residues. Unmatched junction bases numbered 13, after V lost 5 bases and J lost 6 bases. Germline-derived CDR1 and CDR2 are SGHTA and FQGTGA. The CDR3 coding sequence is TGTGCCAGCAGCCAGGGAAGGACAGGAGCCAGCGAGCAGTACTTC. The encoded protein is CASSQGRTGASEQYF. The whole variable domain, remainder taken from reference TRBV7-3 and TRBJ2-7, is GAGVSQTPSNKVTEKGKYVELRCDPISGHTALYWYRQSLGQGPEFLIYFQGTGAADDSGLPNDRFFAVRPEGSVSTLKIQRTERGDSAVYLCASSQGRTGASEQYFGPGTRLTVT.

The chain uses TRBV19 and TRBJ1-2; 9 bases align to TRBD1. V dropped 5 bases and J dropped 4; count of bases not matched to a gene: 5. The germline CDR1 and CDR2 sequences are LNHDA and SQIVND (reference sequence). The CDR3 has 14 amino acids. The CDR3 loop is CASSPGQGLYGYTF. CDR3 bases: TGTGCCAGTAGTCCAGGACAGGGGCTCTATGGCTACACCTTC. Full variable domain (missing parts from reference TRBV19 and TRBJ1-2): DGGITQSPKYLFRKEGQNVTLSCEQNLNHDAMYWYRQDPGQGLRLIYYSQIVNDFQKGDIAEGYSVSREKKESFPLTVTSAQKNPTAFYLCASSPGQGLYGYTFGSGTRLTVV.

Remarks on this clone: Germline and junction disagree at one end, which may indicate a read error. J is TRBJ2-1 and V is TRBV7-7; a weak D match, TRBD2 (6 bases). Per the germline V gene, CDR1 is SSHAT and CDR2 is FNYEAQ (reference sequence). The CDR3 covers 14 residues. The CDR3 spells CASSPGTPVNEQFF. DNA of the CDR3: TGTGCTAGCAGCCCCGGGACTCCGGTCAATGAGCAGTTCTTC.

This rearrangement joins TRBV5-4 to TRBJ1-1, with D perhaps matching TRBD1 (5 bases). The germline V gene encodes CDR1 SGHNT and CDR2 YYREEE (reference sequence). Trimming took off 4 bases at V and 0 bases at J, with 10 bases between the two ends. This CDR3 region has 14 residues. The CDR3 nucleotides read TGTGCCAGCAGCCAGGGAGGGGTGAACACTGAAGCTTTCTTT. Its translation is CASSQGGVNTEAFF.

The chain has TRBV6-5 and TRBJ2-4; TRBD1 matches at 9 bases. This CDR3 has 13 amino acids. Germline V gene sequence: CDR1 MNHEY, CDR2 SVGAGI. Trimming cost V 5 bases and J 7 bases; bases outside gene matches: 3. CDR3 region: CASSRTGGNIQYF. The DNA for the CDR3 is TGTGCCAGCAGTCGTACAGGGGGCAACATTCAGTACTTC.